Described below is a single T cell receptor beta chain sequence and its context. This sample is drawn from a study of PD-L1 blockade in urothelial cancer. On the study more broadly: Male sex and bladder-origin urothelial cancer characterized most of the roughly 29 patients.

Synthetically made TCR analog templates were put into each PCR as spikes. Assay used: immunoSEQ multiplex PCR; TCRdb lists only in-frame clones, some missing. The sample holds approximately 90,000 clones, 70% to 90% seen once. Looked up from germline, CDR1 is MDHEN and CDR2 is SYDVKM. J lost 11 bases, V lost 6 bases, and 14 bases had no gene match. The CDR3 spans 14 residues. The time point: pretreatment peripheral blood. Pretreatment and on-treatment samples were taken, numbering 1 to 8 per patient. The source of this sequence is a man in his 60s with urothelial cancer. The material was PBMCs, obtained around atezolizumab (anti-PD-L1) treatment. The chain employs TRBV28 and TRBJ1-2; 8 nucleotides line up with TRBD1. The CDR3 loop reads CASRLSQGASEYTF. In DNA form, the CDR3 reads TGTGCCAGCAGACTATCCCAGGGGGCGAGCGAATACACCTTC.